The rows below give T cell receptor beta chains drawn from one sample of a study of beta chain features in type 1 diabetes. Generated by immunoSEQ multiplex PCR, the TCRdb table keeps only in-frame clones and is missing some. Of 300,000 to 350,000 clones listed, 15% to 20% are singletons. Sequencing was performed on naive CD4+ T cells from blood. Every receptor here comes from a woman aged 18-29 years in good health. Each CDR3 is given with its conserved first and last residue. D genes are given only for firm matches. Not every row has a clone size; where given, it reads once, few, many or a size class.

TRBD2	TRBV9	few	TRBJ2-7	TGTGCCAGCAGCGTAGGACTAGCGGGAGACGAGCAGTACTTC	CASSVGLAGDEQYF
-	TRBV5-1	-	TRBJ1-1	TGCGCCAGCAGCCCCCTGGGCATCAGGGGCACTGAAGCTTTCTTT	CASSPLGIRGTEAFF
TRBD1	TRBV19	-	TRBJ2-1	TGTGCCAGTAGGCCCCCCTGGACAGGGGGCAATGAGCAGTTCTTC	CASRPPWTGGNEQFF
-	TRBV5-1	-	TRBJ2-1	TGCGCCAGCAGCTTGGAGGTCGTCGGCGGGGTCAATGAGCAGTTCTTC	CASSLEVVGGVNEQFF
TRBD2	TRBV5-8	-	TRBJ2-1	TGTGCCAGCAGCTTAAGGCTGCGGGGGGCTGGAGATGAGCAGTTCTTC	CASSLRLRGAGDEQFF
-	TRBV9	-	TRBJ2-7	TGTGCCAGCAGCAACCCCCCCTACTACGAGCAGTACTTC	CASSNPPYYEQYF
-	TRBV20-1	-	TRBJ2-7	TGCAGTGCGGGAAGGAGGTACGAGCAGTACTTC	CSAGRRYEQYF
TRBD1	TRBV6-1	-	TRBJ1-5	TGTGCCAGCAGTGAGGGACAGTTTTTTAGCAATCAGCCCCAGCATTTT	CASSEGQFFSNQPQHF
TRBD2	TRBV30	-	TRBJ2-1	TGTGCCTGGAGTGGGACTAGCGGCAATGAGCAGTTCTTC	CAWSGTSGNEQFF
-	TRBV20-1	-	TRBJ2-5	TGCAGTGCTAGTAATGAGACCCAGTACTTC	CSASNETQYF
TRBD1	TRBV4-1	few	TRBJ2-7	TGCGCCAGCAGCCAAGAATGGGACAGATTGGACGAGCAGTACTTC	CASSQEWDRLDEQYF
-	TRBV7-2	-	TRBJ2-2	TGTGCCAGCAGCTTTGTAGGAAGGGGATCCGGGGAGCTGTTTTTT	CASSFVGRGSGELFF
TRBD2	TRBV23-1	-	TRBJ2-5	TGCGCCAGCAGTCACTCTAGCGGGGGGACCCAAGAGACCCAGTACTTC	CASSHSSGGTQETQYF
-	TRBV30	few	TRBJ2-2	TGTGCCTGGAGTGTAGACACACCAACCGGGGAGCTGTTTTTT	CAWSVDTPTGELFF
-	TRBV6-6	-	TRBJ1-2	TGTGCCAGCAGTGGAGGGGAGACAGCTAACTATGGCTACACCTTC	CASSGGETANYGYTF
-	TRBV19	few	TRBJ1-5	TGTGCCAGTAGTCCCGACTCCCTAGGCAACCAGCCCCAGCATTTT	CASSPDSLGNQPQHF
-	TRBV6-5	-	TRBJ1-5	TGTGCCAGCAGTCCGTGGGGGGACCAGCCCCAGCATTTT	CASSPWGDQPQHF
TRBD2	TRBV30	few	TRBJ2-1	TGTGCCTGGATAAGGACTAGCGTCAATGAGCAGTTCTTC	CAWIRTSVNEQFF
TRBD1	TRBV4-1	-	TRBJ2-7	TGCGCCAGCAGCCAAACCGACAGGGGGCAGTACGAGCAGTACTTC	CASSQTDRGQYEQYF
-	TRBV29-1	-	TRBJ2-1	TGCAGCGCCGCCCATGGGCGGGCGAGCTCCTACAATGAGCAGTTCTTC	CSAAHGRASSYNEQFF
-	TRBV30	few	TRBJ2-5	TGTGCCTGGAGTGTCGGAGAGACCCAGTACTTC	CAWSVGETQYF
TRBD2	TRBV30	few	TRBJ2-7	TGTGCCTGGACGCGGGGGGGCAGCGAGCAGTACTTC	CAWTRGGSEQYF
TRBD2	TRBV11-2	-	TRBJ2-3	TGTGCCAGCAGCTTTACTAGCGGGGGAGATACGCAGTATTTT	CASSFTSGGDTQYF
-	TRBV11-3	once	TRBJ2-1	TGTGCCAGCAGCCTACTAGTTATGGACAATGAGCAGTTCTTC	CASSLLVMDNEQFF
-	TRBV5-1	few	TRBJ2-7	TGCGCCAGCAGCTCGACAGATTACGAGCAGTACTTC	CASSSTDYEQYF
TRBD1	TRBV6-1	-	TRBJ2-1	TGTGCCAGCCACTCCGGGACAGTCGACAATGAGCAGTTCTTC	CASHSGTVDNEQFF
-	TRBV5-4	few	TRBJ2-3	TGTGCCAGCAGCTTGAATTGGCGGGACCAGGGGGCAGATACGCAGTATTTT	CASSLNWRDQGADTQYF
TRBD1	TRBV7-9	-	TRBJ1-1	TGTGCCAGCAGCTTAAGGACAGGGGTCACTGAAGCTTTCTTT	CASSLRTGVTEAFF
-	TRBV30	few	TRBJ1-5	TGTGCCTGGAGTGTAACGGGGAATCAGCCCCAGCATTTT	CAWSVTGNQPQHF
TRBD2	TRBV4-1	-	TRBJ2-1	TGCGCCAGCAGCCAAAGCGAGCGGGGGTTATACAATGAGCAGTTCTTC	CASSQSERGLYNEQFF
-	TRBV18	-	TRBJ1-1	TGTGCCAGCTCATTTGGGGCCTCGAACACTGAAGCTTTCTTT	CASSFGASNTEAFF
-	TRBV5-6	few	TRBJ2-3	TGTGCCAGCAGCTTGCCGTTCCTGACAGATACGCAGTATTTT	CASSLPFLTDTQYF
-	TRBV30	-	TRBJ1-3	TGTGCCTGGAACTGGTTCGGAAACACCATATATTTT	CAWNWFGNTIYF
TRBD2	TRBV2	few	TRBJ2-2	TGTGCCAGCAGTAAGAGGGGACTAGCGGGATCGGGCACCGGGGAGCTGTTTTTT	CASSKRGLAGSGTGELFF
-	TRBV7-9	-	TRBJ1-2	TGTGCCAGCAGCTTAGACATTCGTTGGGGCGGCTACACCTTC	CASSLDIRWGGYTF
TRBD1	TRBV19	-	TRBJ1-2	TGTGCCAGTAGTACCGGACAGGGGTTCTATGGCTACACCTTC	CASSTGQGFYGYTF
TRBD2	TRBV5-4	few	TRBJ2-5	TGTGCCAGCGGCGGACTAGCGGGACAAGAGACCCAGTACTTC	CASGGLAGQETQYF
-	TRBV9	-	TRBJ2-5	TGTGCCAGCAGCGGAAGAGGGTCTAAAGAGACCCAGTACTTC	CASSGRGSKETQYF
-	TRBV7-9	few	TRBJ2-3	TGTGCCAGCAGTATAAGGGGAGGTACAGATACGCAGTATTTT	CASSIRGGTDTQYF
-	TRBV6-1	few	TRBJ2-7	TGTGCCAGCAGGACAGGTGGGGCTCTTAACGAGCAGTACTTC	CASRTGGALNEQYF
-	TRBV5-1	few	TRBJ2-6	TGCGCCAGCAGCTTACACCGACAGATCTCTCTCTCTGGGGCCAACGTCCTGACTTTC	CASSLHRQISLSGANVLTF
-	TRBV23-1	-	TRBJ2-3	TGCGCCAGCAGTCCCCCCTCGGTGGTAGCAAATAGCACAGATACGCAGTATTTT	CASSPPSVVANSTDTQYF
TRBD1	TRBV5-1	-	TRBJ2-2	TGCGCCAGCAGCTCAGACAGGGGCAGCGCCGGGGAGCTGTTTTTT	CASSSDRGSAGELFF
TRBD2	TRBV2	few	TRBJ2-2	TGTGCCACTAAGGGGCGGGAGAAGAACACCGGGGAGCTGTTTTTT	CATKGREKNTGELFF
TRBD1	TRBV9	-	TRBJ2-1	TGTGCCAGCAGCGTGGGGGGACAGGGGGCGCATCGCTACAATGAGCAGTTCTTC	CASSVGGQGAHRYNEQFF
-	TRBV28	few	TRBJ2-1	TGTGCCAGCAGTTTATATACAGGGGGGGGAAATGAGCAGTTCTTC	CASSLYTGGGNEQFF
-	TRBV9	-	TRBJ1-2	TGTGCCAGCAGCGTAGAGGCAGGCCCCAACTATGGCTACACCTTC	CASSVEAGPNYGYTF
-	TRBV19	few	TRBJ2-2	TGTGCCAGTAGTATCCGGACAGCCCTTACCGGGGAGCTGTTTTTT	CASSIRTALTGELFF
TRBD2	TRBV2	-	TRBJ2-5	TGTGCCAGCAGTGACCGCGGGCGGGGGGGACGAGAGACCCAGTACTTC	CASSDRGRGGRETQYF
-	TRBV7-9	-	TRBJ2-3	TGTGCCAGCAGCTTAAGGAGACTTAGCACAGATACGCAGTATTTT	CASSLRRLSTDTQYF
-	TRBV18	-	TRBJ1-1	TGTGCCAGCTCACCACTGGCCAGGAACACTGAAGCTTTCTTT	CASSPLARNTEAFF
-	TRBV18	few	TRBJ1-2	TGTGCCAGCTCACCTGCGCTTAACTATGGCTACACCTTC	CASSPALNYGYTF
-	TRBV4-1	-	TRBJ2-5	TGCGCCAGCAGCCGTGGGGGGGCCCAAGAGACCCAGTACTTC	CASSRGGAQETQYF
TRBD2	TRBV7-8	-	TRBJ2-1	TGTGCCAGCAGCCTCGGACTAGCTAATGAGCAGTTCTTC	CASSLGLANEQFF
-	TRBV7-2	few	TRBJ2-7	TGTGCCAGCAGCTTTTTCGACGAGCAGTACTTC	CASSFFDEQYF
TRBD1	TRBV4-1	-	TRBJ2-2	TGCGCCAGCAGCCGAGGGGGCGACACCGGGGAGCTGTTTTTT	CASSRGGDTGELFF
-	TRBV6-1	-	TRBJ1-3	TGTGCCAGCAGTGAAATAGTCAGGAACACCATATATTTT	CASSEIVRNTIYF